Listed below are T cell receptor beta chains from one sample, sequenced in a study of identical twins. TCRdb re-derived calls from the 5' RACE reads in MiXCR, one entry per CDR3 protein. Of hundreds of thousands of distinct CDR3 sequences listed, around 7.5% are singletons. In addition, the sample was reused for a study of yellow fever vaccine responses in identical twins.

Sample: PBMCs. The receptors come from a young woman in good health. The CDR3 runs from the conserved cysteine through the conserved F or W. The order of the fields is CDR3 protein, CDR3 DNA, J gene, clone size, D gene, V gene. The D gene is left open where the match is weak. Size tells how often a clone was seen (once, few, many) or the class of an expanded clone, and some rows leave it out.

CDR3 protein: CSAPADRGTYNEQFF; CDR3 DNA: TGCAGTGCTCCTGCTGACAGGGGAACCTACAATGAGCAGTTCTTC; J gene: TRBJ2-1; clone size: NA; D gene: TRBD1; V gene: TRBV20-1
CDR3 protein: CASSNRGPSTDTQYF; CDR3 DNA: TGTGCCAGCAGTAACAGGGGGCCCAGCACAGATACGCAGTATTTT; J gene: TRBJ2-3; clone size: few; D gene: TRBD1; V gene: TRBV2
CDR3 protein: CSVETEIRGATQYF; CDR3 DNA: TGCAGCGTTGAGACGGAAATACGGGGAGCGACCCAGTACTTC; J gene: TRBJ2-5; clone size: few; D gene: NA; V gene: TRBV29-1
CDR3 protein: CASSPVTGSERETQYF; CDR3 DNA: TGTGCCAGCTCACCAGTTACAGGGTCGGAGCGAGAGACCCAGTACTTC; J gene: TRBJ2-5; clone size: NA; D gene: NA; V gene: TRBV18
CDR3 protein: CATSGNTDTQYF; CDR3 DNA: TGTGCCACTAGCGGCAACACAGATACGCAGTATTTT; J gene: TRBJ2-3; clone size: many; D gene: NA; V gene: TRBV24-1
CDR3 protein: CASSLKRSGANVLTF; CDR3 DNA: TGTGCCAGCAGTTTAAAAAGGTCTGGGGCCAACGTCCTGACTTTC; J gene: TRBJ2-6; clone size: few; D gene: NA; V gene: TRBV12-3/TRBV12-4
CDR3 protein: CASSRLPPSGVSYEQYF; CDR3 DNA: TGTGCCAGCAGCCGTCTACCTCCTAGCGGGGTCTCCTACGAGCAGTACTTC; J gene: TRBJ2-7; clone size: few; D gene: TRBD2; V gene: TRBV3-1
CDR3 protein: CAVTGGADTQYF; CDR3 DNA: TGTGCCGTCACAGGGGGCGCAGATACGCAGTATTTT; J gene: TRBJ2-3; clone size: many; D gene: TRBD1; V gene: TRBV10-3
CDR3 protein: CAITAGLGNYEQYF; CDR3 DNA: TGTGCCATCACTGCGGGACTAGGAAACTACGAGCAGTACTTC; J gene: TRBJ2-7; clone size: few; D gene: TRBD2; V gene: TRBV10-3
CDR3 protein: CASSYSLGGVQPQHF; CDR3 DNA: TGTGCCAGCAGTTACTCGCTGGGGGGCGTTCAGCCCCAGCATTTT; J gene: TRBJ1-5; clone size: many; D gene: NA; V gene: TRBV6-5
CDR3 protein: CASSHRDQFSYNEQFF; CDR3 DNA: TGCGCCAGCAGCCACCGGGACCAATTCTCCTACAATGAGCAGTTCTTC; J gene: TRBJ2-1; clone size: few; D gene: NA; V gene: TRBV5-1
CDR3 protein: CAIRRTGSTDTQYF; CDR3 DNA: TGTGCCATCAGGAGGACAGGCAGCACAGATACGCAGTATTTT; J gene: TRBJ2-3; clone size: few; D gene: TRBD1; V gene: TRBV10-3
CDR3 protein: CASSSGTGGWLDTEAFF; CDR3 DNA: TGCGCCAGCAGCTCCGGGACAGGGGGGTGGTTGGACACTGAAGCTTTCTTT; J gene: TRBJ1-1; clone size: NA; D gene: TRBD1; V gene: TRBV5-1
CDR3 protein: CSAQWRGNDNEQFF; CDR3 DNA: TGCAGCGCCCAGTGGCGGGGGAACGACAATGAGCAGTTCTTC; J gene: TRBJ2-1; clone size: NA; D gene: TRBD2; V gene: TRBV29-1
CDR3 protein: CASSLEIIRGKRSYEQYF; CDR3 DNA: TGCGCCAGCAGCTTGGAAATTATCAGGGGAAAAAGATCCTACGAGCAGTACTTC; J gene: TRBJ2-7; clone size: few; D gene: NA; V gene: TRBV5-1
CDR3 protein: CASRKGGGTGELFF; CDR3 DNA: TGTGCCAGCAGAAAAGGGGGCGGCACCGGGGAGCTGTTTTTT; J gene: TRBJ2-2; clone size: few; D gene: TRBD1; V gene: TRBV12-3/TRBV12-4
CDR3 protein: CATSRDKALAGYEQYF; CDR3 DNA: TGTGCCACCAGCAGAGATAAGGCCCTCGCAGGCTACGAGCAGTACTTC; J gene: TRBJ2-7; clone size: NA; D gene: NA; V gene: TRBV15
CDR3 protein: CASSLAGDWAGAWEKLFF; CDR3 DNA: TGTGCCAGCAGCTTAGCGGGAGATTGGGCAGGGGCTTGGGAAAAACTGTTTTTT; J gene: TRBJ1-4; clone size: few; D gene: NA; V gene: TRBV7-2
CDR3 protein: CASGGEYEQYF; CDR3 DNA: TGTGCCAGCGGGGGGGAATACGAGCAGTACTTC; J gene: TRBJ2-7; clone size: many; D gene: TRBD2; V gene: TRBV9
CDR3 protein: CASTDPLGTDTQYF; CDR3 DNA: TGTGCCAGCACCGATCCCCTTGGCACAGATACGCAGTATTTT; J gene: TRBJ2-3; clone size: NA; D gene: NA; V gene: TRBV5-6
CDR3 protein: CSATSDRGNTGELFF; CDR3 DNA: TGCAGTGCAACCTCGGACAGGGGAAACACCGGGGAGCTGTTTTTT; J gene: TRBJ2-2; clone size: few; D gene: TRBD1; V gene: TRBV20-1
CDR3 protein: CSARVGPSSYNEQFF; CDR3 DNA: TGCAGTGCTAGAGTGGGGCCAAGCTCCTACAATGAGCAGTTCTTC; J gene: TRBJ2-1; clone size: many; D gene: NA; V gene: TRBV20-1
CDR3 protein: CATSDLLRVGEQFF; CDR3 DNA: TGTGCCACCAGTGATCTCCTTCGGGTGGGTGAGCAGTTCTTC; J gene: TRBJ2-1; clone size: many; D gene: NA; V gene: TRBV24-1
CDR3 protein: CASSPPGGPSSYNEQFF; CDR3 DNA: TGTGCCAGCTCACCACCCGGAGGCCCAAGCTCCTACAATGAGCAGTTCTTC; J gene: TRBJ2-1; clone size: NA; D gene: NA; V gene: TRBV18
CDR3 protein: CASSQELLASMNTEAFF; CDR3 DNA: TGTGCCAGCAGCCAAGAGCTTTTAGCCTCGATGAACACTGAAGCTTTCTTT; J gene: TRBJ1-1; clone size: many; D gene: NA; V gene: TRBV3-1
CDR3 protein: CSATTGEWYGYTF; CDR3 DNA: TGCAGTGCTACTACAGGGGAGTGGTATGGCTACACCTTC; J gene: TRBJ1-2; clone size: NA; D gene: TRBD1; V gene: TRBV20-1